The text below deals with one T cell receptor beta chain. The antigen is unknown. This specimen belongs to a study of siplizumab effects on memory and regulatory T cells. Broader study findings: Most proliferating CD4+ or CD8+ clones, roughly 75-97%, had no naive or memory assignment. The authors did not confirm suppressive function in proliferating Tregs from siplizumab cultures. On average, about 70% of mappable alloreactive CD4+ clones were Treg-derived under siplizumab, against about 27% in controls.

Per germline, CDR1 MRHNA and CDR2 SNTAGT. The ends were cut back, 8 bases at V and 4 bases at J, with 20 bases in the middle. The CDR3 loop spans 15 amino acids. This table comes from immunoSEQ multiplex PCR, and its TCRdb copy is limited to in-frame clones, with some not included. The table shows some 81,000 clones, with approximately 95% occurring only once. This receptor was taken from a human donor in good health. The sequenced sample was CD8+ T cells sorted from blood. This chain uses TRBV6-4 with TRBJ1-2, with a weak D call TRBD1 (5 bases). In DNA form, the CDR3 reads TGTGCCAGCTGGGGGGTCCTAGACAGAACCTATGGCTACACCTTC. Its translation is CASWGVLDRTYGYTF.